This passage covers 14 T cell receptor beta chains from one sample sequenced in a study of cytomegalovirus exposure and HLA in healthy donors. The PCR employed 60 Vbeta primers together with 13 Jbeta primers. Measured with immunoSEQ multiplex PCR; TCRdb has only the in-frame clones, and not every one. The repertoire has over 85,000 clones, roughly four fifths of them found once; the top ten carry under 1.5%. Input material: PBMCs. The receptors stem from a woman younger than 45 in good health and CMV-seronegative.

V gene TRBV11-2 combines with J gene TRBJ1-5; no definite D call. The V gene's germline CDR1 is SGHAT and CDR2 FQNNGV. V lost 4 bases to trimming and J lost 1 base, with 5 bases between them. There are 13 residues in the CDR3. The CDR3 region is CASSSGSNQPQHF. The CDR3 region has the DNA TGTGCCAGCAGCTCGGGAAGCAATCAGCCCCAGCATTTT.

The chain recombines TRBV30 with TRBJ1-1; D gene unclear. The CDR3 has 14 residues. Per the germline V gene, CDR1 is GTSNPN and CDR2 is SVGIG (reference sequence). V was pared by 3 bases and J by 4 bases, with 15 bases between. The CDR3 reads CAWRSWRGGTEAFF. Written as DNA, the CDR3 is TGTGCCTGGAGGAGTTGGCGAGGTGGCACTGAAGCTTTCTTT.

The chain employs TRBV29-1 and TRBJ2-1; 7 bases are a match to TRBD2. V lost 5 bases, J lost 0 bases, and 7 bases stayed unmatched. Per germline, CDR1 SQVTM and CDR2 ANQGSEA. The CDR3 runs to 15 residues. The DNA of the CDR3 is TGCAGCGTTATGGGGGGGGGATACTCCTACAATGAGCAGTTCTTC. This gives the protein CSVMGGGYSYNEQFF.

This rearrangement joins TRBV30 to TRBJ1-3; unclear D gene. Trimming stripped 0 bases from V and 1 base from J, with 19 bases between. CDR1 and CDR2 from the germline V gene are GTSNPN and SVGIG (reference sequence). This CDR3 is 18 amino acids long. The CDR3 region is CAWSVPRGPSRSGNTIYF. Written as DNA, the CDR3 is TGTGCCTGGAGTGTACCCCGCGGTCCAAGTCGTTCTGGAAACACCATATATTTT.

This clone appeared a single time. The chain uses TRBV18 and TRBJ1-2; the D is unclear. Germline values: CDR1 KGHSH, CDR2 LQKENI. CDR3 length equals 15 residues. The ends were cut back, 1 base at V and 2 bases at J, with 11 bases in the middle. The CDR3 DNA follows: TGTGCCAGCTCACCACGTGTAGGAGGCAACTATGGCTACACCTTC. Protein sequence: CASSPRVGGNYGYTF.

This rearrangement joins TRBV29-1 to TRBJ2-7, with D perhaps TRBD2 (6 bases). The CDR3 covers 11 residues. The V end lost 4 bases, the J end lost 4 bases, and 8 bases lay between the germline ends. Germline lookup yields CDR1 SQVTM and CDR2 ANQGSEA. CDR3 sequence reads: CSVGAGYEQYF. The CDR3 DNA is TGCAGCGTTGGGGCGGGGTACGAGCAGTACTTC.

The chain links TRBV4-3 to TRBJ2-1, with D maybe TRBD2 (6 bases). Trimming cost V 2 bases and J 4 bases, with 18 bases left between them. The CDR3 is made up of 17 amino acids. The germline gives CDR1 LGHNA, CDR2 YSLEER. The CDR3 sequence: CASSQTTRSSVYNEQFF. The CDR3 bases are TGCGCCAGCAGCCAAACGACTAGGTCCAGCGTTTACAATGAGCAGTTCTTC.

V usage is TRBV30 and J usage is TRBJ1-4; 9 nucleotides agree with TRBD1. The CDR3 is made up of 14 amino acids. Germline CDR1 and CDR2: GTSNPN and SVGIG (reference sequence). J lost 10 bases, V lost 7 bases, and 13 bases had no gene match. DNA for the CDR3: TGTGCCTCCTCGACCGGGACAGGGTACGCAAAACTGTTTTTT. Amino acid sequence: CASSTGTGYAKLFF.

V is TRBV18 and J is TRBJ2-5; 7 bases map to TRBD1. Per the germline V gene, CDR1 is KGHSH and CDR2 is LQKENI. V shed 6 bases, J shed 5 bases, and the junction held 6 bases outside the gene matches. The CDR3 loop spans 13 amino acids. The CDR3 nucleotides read TGTGCCAGCTCGACAGGGATAAAGGAGACCCAGTACTTC. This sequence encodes CASSTGIKETQYF.

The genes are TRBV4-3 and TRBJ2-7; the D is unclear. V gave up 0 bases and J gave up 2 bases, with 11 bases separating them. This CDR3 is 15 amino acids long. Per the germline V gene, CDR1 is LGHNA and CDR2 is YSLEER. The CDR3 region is CASSQDGARAYEQYF. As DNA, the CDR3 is TGCGCCAGCAGCCAAGATGGAGCCAGAGCCTACGAGCAGTACTTC.

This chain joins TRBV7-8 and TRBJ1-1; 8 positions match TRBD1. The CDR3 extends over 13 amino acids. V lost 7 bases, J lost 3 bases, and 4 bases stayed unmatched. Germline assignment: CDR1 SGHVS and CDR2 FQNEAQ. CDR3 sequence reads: CASTRTGHTEAFF. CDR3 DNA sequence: TGTGCCAGCACCCGGACAGGGCACACTGAAGCTTTCTTT.

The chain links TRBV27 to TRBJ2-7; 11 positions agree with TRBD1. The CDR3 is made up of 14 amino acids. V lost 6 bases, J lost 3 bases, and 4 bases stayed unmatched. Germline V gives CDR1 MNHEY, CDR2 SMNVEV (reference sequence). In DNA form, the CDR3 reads TGTGCCAGCAGATCCGGGACAGGGGGCTACGAGCAGTACTTC. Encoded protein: CASRSGTGGYEQYF.

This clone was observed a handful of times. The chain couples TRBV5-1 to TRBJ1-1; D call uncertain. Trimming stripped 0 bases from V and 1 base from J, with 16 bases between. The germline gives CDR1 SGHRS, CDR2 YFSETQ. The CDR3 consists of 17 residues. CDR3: CASSLGPLGATNTEAFF. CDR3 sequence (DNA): TGCGCCAGCAGCTTGGGGCCTTTGGGCGCAACGAACACTGAAGCTTTCTTT.

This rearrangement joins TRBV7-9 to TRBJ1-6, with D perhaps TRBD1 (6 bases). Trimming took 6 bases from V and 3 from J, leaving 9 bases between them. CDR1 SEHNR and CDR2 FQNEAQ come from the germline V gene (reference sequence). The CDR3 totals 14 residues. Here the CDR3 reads CASRRQDYNSPLHF. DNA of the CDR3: TGTGCCAGCAGGCGACAGGACTATAATTCACCCCTCCACTTT.